These 16 T cell receptor beta chains were sequenced from one sample in a study of cytomegalovirus exposure and HLA in healthy donors listed by TCRdb under 2017. Libraries came from the immunoSEQ multiplex PCR assay. For the multiplex PCR, a mixture combining 60 forward primers for TCR Vbeta segments and 13 reverse primers for TCR Jbeta segments was used. This is the immuneACCESS table as TCRdb keeps it, with only in-frame sequences that have V and J called. A part of the clones is gone; compared with another copy, unresolved V genes explain less than half, and the rest is unexplained. The sample table gives over 100,000 clones. The top ten clonotypes cover about 1.7% of the sample. Sequencing was performed on PBMCs. The receptor source for this set is a man aged 18-30 years in good health and CMV-seronegative.

Regarding this clone: The junction and the germline gene differ at one end; a read error may be behind it. CDR3 amino acids: CTSSRERTNTGELFF. In DNA form, the CDR3 reads TGTACCAGCAGTAGGGAACGGACAAACACCGGGGAGCTGTTTTTT. The chain uses TRBV6-4 and TRBJ2-2; D perhaps matches TRBD1 (5 bases). The CDR3 contains 15 residues. CDR1 and CDR2 from the germline V gene are MRHNA and SNTAGT.

The V gene is TRBV27, the J gene TRBJ1-2; no clear D gene. The CDR3 is 12 residues long. V was trimmed by 3 bases and J by 5 bases, leaving 7 bases between them. The germline V gene has CDR1 MNHEY and CDR2 SMNVEV (reference sequence). CDR3 amino acids: CASSFSGYGYTF. CDR3 nucleotides: TGTGCCAGCAGTTTTTCAGGTTATGGCTACACCTTC.

The chain combines TRBV13 with TRBJ2-5; D not resolved. The J call is uncertain, as TRBJ2-7 better fits the DNA end. Germline V gene data show CDR1 as PRHDT and CDR2 as FYEKMQ (reference sequence). The CDR3 contains 14 residues. The CDR3 nucleotides are TGTGCCAGCAGCAGAAGGTCGGTTACTAACGAGCAGTACTTC. This gives the protein CASSRRSVTNEQYF.

The J gene is TRBJ1-5, the V gene TRBV6-5; D uncertain. The germline gives CDR1 MNHEY, CDR2 SVGAGI. The CDR3 loop spans 14 amino acids. V was trimmed by 6 bases and J by 0 bases, leaving 9 bases between them. The CDR3 sequence is CASRQSYSNQPQHF. Written as DNA, the CDR3 is TGTGCCAGCAGACAGAGTTATAGCAATCAGCCCCAGCATTTT.

The chain links TRBV4-1 to TRBJ2-3; a weak D match, TRBD2 (7 bases). The CDR3 has 17 amino acids. Germline CDR1 reads MGHRA; CDR2 reads YSYEKL. With 0 bases removed from V and 5 bases from J, the gap between germline ends came to 18 bases. In DNA form, the CDR3 reads TGCGCCAGCAGCCAAGAAGGGGGGGCGGGGGTGCGAGATACGCAGTATTTT. It specifies CASSQEGGAGVRDTQYF.

This chain connects TRBV29-1 to TRBJ1-1; 8 nucleotides match TRBD1. CDR3 length: 12 residues. Per the germline V gene, CDR1 is SQVTM and CDR2 is ANQGSEA. V gave up 6 bases and J gave up 10 bases; unmatched junction bases: 10. The CDR3 nucleotides are TGCAGCGTAGGAGGGACAGGCTCAGTAGCTTTCTTT. Protein: CSVGGTGSVAFF.

The chain joins TRBV13 to TRBJ2-7, with 9 bases that match TRBD2. Germline V lookup: CDR1 PRHDT, CDR2 FYEKMQ (reference sequence). V dropped 5 bases and J dropped 6; count of bases not matched to a gene: 11. This CDR3 contains 15 residues. The CDR3 sequence: CASSQSGRGGGEQYF. The CDR3 bases are TGTGCCAGCAGCCAGTCGGGGCGGGGGGGAGGCGAGCAGTACTTC.

For this clone: Relative to the germline gene, one junction end is altered; a read error may explain this. The chain has TRBV28 and TRBJ2-4, with 10 bases aligning to TRBD1. From germline, CDR1 is MDHEN and CDR2 SYDVKM. The length of the CDR3 is 14 residues. CDR3 DNA sequence: TGTGCCGGCAGTATGGTGACAGGGGGCAACATTCAGTACTTC. Translated, it gives CAGSMVTGGNIQYF.

The V gene is TRBV5-1, the J gene TRBJ2-2, with a weak D call TRBD2 (5 bases). The CDR3 covers 13 residues. V dropped 4 bases and J dropped 1 base, with 5 bases sitting between them. Germline CDR1 reads SGHRS; CDR2 reads YFSETQ. CDR3 DNA sequence: TGCGCCAGCAGCAGCGGGAACACCGGGGAGCTGTTTTTT. Its protein product is CASSSGNTGELFF.

This chain uses TRBV11-2 with TRBJ2-7; TRBD1 agrees at 9 bases. The length of the CDR3 is 16 residues. Germline CDR1 and CDR2: SGHAT and FQNNGV. Trimming removed 1 base from V and 0 bases from J; junction bases left unmatched: 4. This chain's CDR3 is CASSLAPGQGSYEQYF. The DNA for the CDR3 is TGTGCCAGCAGCTTAGCCCCGGGACAGGGCTCCTACGAGCAGTACTTC.

CDR3 DNA: TGTGCCAGCAGCTTAACGGGACAGGGTGTCTACGAGCAGTACTTC. Translated, it gives CASSLTGQGVYEQYF. The chain has TRBV5-8 and TRBJ2-7, with 9 positions matching TRBD1. J was trimmed by 3 bases and V by 2 bases; bases with no gene match: 6. The CDR3 contains 15 residues. Germline V CDR1 and CDR2: SGHTS, YDEGEE.

V is TRBV5-1 and J is TRBJ2-3; tentatively, D is TRBD2 (6 bases). The CDR3 extends over 16 amino acids. Germline loops: CDR1 SGHRS, CDR2 YFSETQ. Trimming shortened V by 0 bases and J by 0 bases, and 11 bases separated the two germline ends. CDR3 loop: CASSLDYGGSTDTQYF. DNA of the CDR3: TGCGCCAGCAGCTTGGACTACGGAGGGAGCACAGATACGCAGTATTTT.

V gene TRBV28 combines with J gene TRBJ1-3; D not resolved. CDR1 and CDR2 (germline): MDHEN, SYDVKM. The CDR3 is 13 residues long. V was trimmed by 6 bases and J by 0 bases, leaving 6 bases between them. Here the CDR3 reads CASSEHSGNTIYF. The CDR3 DNA reads TGTGCCAGCAGCGAACACTCTGGAAACACCATATATTTT.

The chain employs TRBV19 and TRBJ1-1; TRBD1 is a possible D gene (6 bases). CDR1 is LNHDA and CDR2 is SQIVND in the germline V gene (reference sequence). This CDR3 has 12 residues. V dropped 9 bases and J dropped 1 base, with 9 bases sitting between them. The DNA of the CDR3 is TGTGCCAGCGGGGGGCGGAACACTGAAGCTTTCTTT. Translation gives CASGGRNTEAFF.

The chain joins TRBV2 to TRBJ2-7, with TRBD2 as a possible D gene (6 bases). The CDR3 runs 11 residues. The V gene lost 8 bases and the J gene lost 5 bases, with 10 bases spanning the gap. The germline V gene encodes CDR1 SNHLY and CDR2 FYNNEI. The CDR3 protein is CASLEGNEQYF. Written as DNA, the CDR3 is TGTGCCAGCTTGGAGGGAAACGAGCAGTACTTC. The full variable domain, in which reference TRBV2 and TRBJ2-7 provide the parts outside the CDR3, is EPEVTQTPSHQVTQMGQEVILRCVPISNHLYFYWYRQILGQKVEFLVSFYNNEISEKSEIFDDQFSVERPDGSNFTLKIRSTKLEDSAMYFCASLEGNEQYFGPGTRLTVT.

The chain employs TRBV5-1 and TRBJ2-2; D possibly corresponds to TRBD2 (7 bases). The germline CDR1 and CDR2 sequences are SGHRS and YFSETQ. V lost 7 bases, J lost 4 bases, and 17 bases lay in between. The CDR3 loop spans 15 amino acids. CDR3 nucleotide sequence: TGCGCCAGCCAGAGGGGGGGGCGTAGCACCGGGGAGCTGTTTTTT. Translating it yields CASQRGGRSTGELFF.